This TCR beta chain was observed in a study of T cell repertoires in cytomegalovirus infection. The wider study: From public TCR beta signatures came an indication of both CMV infection and matching HLA type.

TCRdb itself ran the reads through MiXCR, one entry per CDR3 protein. Among some 940,000 distinct CDR3 sequences listed, approximately 32% were seen once. Study conclusions and caveats: The cumulative frequency of public TCR beta families identified carriers of CMV plus the relevant HLA. HLA-C-restricted CMV clonotypes gave the most frequent clonotype in two of eight donors.

A remark on this clonotype: No antigen is known for it.

The V gene lost 1 base and the J gene lost 4 bases, with 16 bases spanning the gap. This CDR3 is built from 16 residues. From germline, CDR1 is MGHDK and CDR2 SYGVNS. V is TRBV25-1 and J is TRBJ1-2, with unresolved D. The starting material was cultured CD8+ T cells from PBMCs, obtained from culture after CMV antigen stimulation. The TCR originated in a human donor in good health (CMV status not recorded). Some clones in this sample may be carry-over from other donors' samples. CDR3 in amino acids: CASSEFFGLPSYGYTF. For the CDR3, the DNA is TGTGCCAGCAGTGAATTTTTCGGACTCCCATCCTATGGCTACACCTTC.